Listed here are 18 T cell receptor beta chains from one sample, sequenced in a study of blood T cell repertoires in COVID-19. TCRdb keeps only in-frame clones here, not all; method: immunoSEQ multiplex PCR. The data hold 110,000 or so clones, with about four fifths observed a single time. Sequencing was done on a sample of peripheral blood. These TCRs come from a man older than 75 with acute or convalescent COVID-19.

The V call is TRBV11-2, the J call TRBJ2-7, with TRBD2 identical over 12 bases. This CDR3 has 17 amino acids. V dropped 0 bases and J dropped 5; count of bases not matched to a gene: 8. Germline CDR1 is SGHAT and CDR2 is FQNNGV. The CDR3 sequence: CASSLDLAGGPSHEQYF. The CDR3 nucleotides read TGTGCCAGCAGCTTAGACCTAGCGGGAGGGCCCTCGCACGAGCAGTACTTC. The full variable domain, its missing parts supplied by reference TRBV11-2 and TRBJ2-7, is EAGVAQSPRYKIIEKRQSVAFWCNPISGHATLYWYQQILGQGPKLLIQFQNNGVVDDSQLPKDRFSAERLKGVDSTLKIQPAKLEDSAVYLCASSLDLAGGPSHEQYFGPGTRLTVT.

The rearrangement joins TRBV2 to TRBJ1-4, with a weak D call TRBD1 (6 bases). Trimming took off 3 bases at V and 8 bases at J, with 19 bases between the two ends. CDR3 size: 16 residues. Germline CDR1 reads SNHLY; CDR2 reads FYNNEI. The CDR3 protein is CASSDGFGGAWEKLFF. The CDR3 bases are TGTGCCAGCAGTGACGGTTTCGGGGGGGCTTGGGAAAAACTGTTTTTT.

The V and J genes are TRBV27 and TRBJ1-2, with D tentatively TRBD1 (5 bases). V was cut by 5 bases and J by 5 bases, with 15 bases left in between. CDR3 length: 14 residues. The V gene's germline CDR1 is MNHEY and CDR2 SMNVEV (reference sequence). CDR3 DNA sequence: TGTGCCAGCAGTCTCGACAGCCTTACGTATGGCTACACCTTC. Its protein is CASSLDSLTYGYTF.

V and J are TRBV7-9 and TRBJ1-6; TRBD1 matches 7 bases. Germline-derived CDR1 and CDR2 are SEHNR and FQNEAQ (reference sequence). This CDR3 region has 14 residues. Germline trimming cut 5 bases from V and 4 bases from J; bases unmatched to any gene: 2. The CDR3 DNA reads TGTGCCAGCAGCCCGGGACAGTATAATTCACCCCTCCACTTT. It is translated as CASSPGQYNSPLHF.

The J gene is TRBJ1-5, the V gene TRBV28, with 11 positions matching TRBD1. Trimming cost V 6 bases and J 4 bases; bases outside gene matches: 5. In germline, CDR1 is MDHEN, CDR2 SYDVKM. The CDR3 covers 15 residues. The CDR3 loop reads CASRDRGLVNQPQHF. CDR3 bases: TGTGCCAGCAGGGACAGGGGGCTTGTGAATCAGCCCCAGCATTTT.

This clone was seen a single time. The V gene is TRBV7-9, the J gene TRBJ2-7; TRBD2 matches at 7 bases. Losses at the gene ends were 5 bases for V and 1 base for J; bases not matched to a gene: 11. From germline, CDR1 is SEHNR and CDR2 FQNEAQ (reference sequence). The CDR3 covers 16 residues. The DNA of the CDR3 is TGTGCCAGCAGCACCAGCCGGGACTATAATTCCTACGAGCAGTACTTC. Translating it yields CASSTSRDYNSYEQYF.

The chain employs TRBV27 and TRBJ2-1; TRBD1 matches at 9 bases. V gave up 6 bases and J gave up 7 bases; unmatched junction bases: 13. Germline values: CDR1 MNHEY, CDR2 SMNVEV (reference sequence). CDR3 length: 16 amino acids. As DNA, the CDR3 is TGTGCCAGCAGGCCCTATACAGGGGGCGCAGGAAATGAGCAGTTCTTC. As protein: CASRPYTGGAGNEQFF.

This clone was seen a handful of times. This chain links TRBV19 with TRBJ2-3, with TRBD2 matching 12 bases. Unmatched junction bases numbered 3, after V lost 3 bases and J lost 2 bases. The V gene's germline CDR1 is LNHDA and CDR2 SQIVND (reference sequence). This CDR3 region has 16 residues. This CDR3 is CASSMGLAGLTDTQYF. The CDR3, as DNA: TGTGCCAGTAGTATGGGACTAGCGGGCCTCACAGATACGCAGTATTTT.

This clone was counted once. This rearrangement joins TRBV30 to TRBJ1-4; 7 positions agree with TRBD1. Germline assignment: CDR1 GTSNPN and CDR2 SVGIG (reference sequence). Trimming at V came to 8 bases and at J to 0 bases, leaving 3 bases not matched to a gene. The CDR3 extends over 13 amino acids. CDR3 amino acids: CARQGATNEKLFF. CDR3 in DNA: TGTGCCCGGCAGGGGGCAACTAATGAAAAACTGTTTTTT.

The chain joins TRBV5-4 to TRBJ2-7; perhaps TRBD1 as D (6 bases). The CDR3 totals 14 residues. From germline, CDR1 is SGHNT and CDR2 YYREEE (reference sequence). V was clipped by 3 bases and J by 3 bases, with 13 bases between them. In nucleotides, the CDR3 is TGTGCCAGCAGCTCCGGACAGTTGGGCTACGAGCAGTACTTC. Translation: CASSSGQLGYEQYF.

As DNA, the CDR3 is TGTGCCAGCAGCGGACAACCACAGGGGGCTAATGAAAAACTGTTTTTT. It yields the protein CASSGQPQGANEKLFF. V is TRBV4-2 and J is TRBJ1-4; 8 nucleotides match TRBD1. V was pared by 5 bases and J by 3 bases, with 8 bases of the junction left unmatched. CDR3 length: 16 amino acids. Germline CDR1 is LGHNA and CDR2 is YNFKEQ.

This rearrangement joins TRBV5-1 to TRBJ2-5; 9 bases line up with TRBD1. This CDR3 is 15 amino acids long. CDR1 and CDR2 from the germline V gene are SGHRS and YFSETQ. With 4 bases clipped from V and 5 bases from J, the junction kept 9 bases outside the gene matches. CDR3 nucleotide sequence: TGCGCCAGCAGCCTGACCGGGACAGGGATGGAGACCCAGTACTTC. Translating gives CASSLTGTGMETQYF.

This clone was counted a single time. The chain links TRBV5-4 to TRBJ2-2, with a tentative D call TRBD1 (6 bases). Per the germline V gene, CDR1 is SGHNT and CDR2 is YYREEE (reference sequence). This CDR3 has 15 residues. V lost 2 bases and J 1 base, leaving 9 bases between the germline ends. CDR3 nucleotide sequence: TGTGCCAGCAGCTTACAGGGAATGAACACCGGGGAGCTGTTTTTT. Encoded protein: CASSLQGMNTGELFF.

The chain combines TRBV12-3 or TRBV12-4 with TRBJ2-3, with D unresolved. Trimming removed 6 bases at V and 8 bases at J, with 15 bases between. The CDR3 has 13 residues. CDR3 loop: CASRAAGVGTQYF. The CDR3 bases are TGTGCCAGCAGGGCCGCAGGCGTCGGTACGCAGTATTTT.

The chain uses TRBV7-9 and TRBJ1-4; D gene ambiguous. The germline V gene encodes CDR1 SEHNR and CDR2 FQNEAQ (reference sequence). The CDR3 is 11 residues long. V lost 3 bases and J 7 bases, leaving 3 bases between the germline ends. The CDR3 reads CASSFSEKLFF. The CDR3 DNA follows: TGTGCCAGCAGCTTTAGTGAAAAACTGTTTTTT.

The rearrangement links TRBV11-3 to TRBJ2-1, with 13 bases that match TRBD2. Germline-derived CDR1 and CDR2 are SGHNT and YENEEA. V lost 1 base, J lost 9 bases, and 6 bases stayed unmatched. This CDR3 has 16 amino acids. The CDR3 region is CASSLGGLAGASEQFF. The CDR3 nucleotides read TGTGCCAGCAGCTTAGGCGGACTAGCGGGGGCAAGTGAGCAGTTCTTC.

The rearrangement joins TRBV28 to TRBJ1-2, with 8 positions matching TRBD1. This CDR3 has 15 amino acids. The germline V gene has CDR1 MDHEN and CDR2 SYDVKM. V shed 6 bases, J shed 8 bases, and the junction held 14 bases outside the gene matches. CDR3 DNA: TGTGCCAGCAGACCAGGGGGCGAAGGGCATAGAGGCTACACCTTC. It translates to CASRPGGEGHRGYTF.

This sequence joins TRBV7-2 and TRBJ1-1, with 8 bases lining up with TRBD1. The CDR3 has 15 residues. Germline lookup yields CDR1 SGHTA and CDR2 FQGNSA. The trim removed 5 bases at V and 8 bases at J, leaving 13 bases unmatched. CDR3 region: CASSPTGQGLTEAFF. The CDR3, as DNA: TGTGCCAGCAGCCCCACCGGACAGGGTTTGACGGAAGCTTTCTTT.